These 27 T cell receptor beta chains were all obtained from the same sample, sequenced in a study of blood T cell repertoires in COVID-19. Profiled with immunoSEQ multiplex PCR; TCRdb holds only in-frame clones, not every one. The table records some 170,000 clones, roughly 82% of them present only once. Sequences were obtained from peripheral blood. The source of these receptors is a woman aged 70-85 years with acute or convalescent COVID-19.

The V call is TRBV5-6, the J call TRBJ1-2; D unresolved. The CDR3 is 11 amino acids. Looked up from germline, CDR1 is SGHDT and CDR2 is YYEEEE. The V end lost 1 base, the J end lost 5 bases, and 3 bases lay between the germline ends. The chain's CDR3 is CASSLSYGYTF. The CDR3 DNA reads TGTGCCAGCAGCTTGTCTTATGGCTACACCTTC.

This chain joins TRBV5-4 and TRBJ1-1; possibly TRBD1 for D (5 bases). Trimming shortened V by 5 bases and J by 4 bases, and 12 bases separated the two germline ends. This CDR3 spans 13 amino acids. Germline V lookup: CDR1 SGHNT, CDR2 YYREEE (reference sequence). CDR3 sequence reads: CASRRYGGTEAFF. In nucleotides, the CDR3 is TGTGCCAGCAGACGTTACGGGGGCACTGAAGCTTTCTTT.

This clone was detected only once. This chain uses TRBV2 with TRBJ2-1; 7 bases line up with TRBD2. V dropped 4 bases and J dropped 6; count of bases not matched to a gene: 6. The CDR3 runs 14 residues. Germline CDR1 is SNHLY and CDR2 is FYNNEI. CDR3 nucleotides: TGTGCCAGCAGTGTTGGACTAGGTCTCAATGAGCAGTTCTTC. Protein: CASSVGLGLNEQFF.

A single count supports this clone. This chain joins TRBV29-1 and TRBJ2-7, with 9 bases lining up with TRBD2. This CDR3 is built from 13 residues. V lost 6 bases to trimming and J lost 1 base; unmatched junction nucleotides: 4. Germline V gene sequence: CDR1 SQVTM, CDR2 ANQGSEA. The CDR3 DNA sequence: TGCAGCGTGTCTAGCGGGGCTTCCTACGAGCAGTACTTC. Translating gives CSVSSGASYEQYF.

The chain has TRBV11-2 and TRBJ2-1; possibly TRBD2 for D (5 bases). The germline CDR1 and CDR2 sequences are SGHAT and FQNNGV. Between the trimmed V and J ends, which lost 5 bases and 8 bases, there was a span of 19 bases. This CDR3 has 15 amino acids. CDR3 bases: TGTGCCAGCAGCCACGGAGGTAAGAGGGATGATGAGCAGTTCTTC. It encodes CASSHGGKRDDEQFF.

The CDR3 bases are TGTGCCAGCAGCTTACAGCTGGTCGCAGGGACCCAGCATTTT. This encodes CASSLQLVAGTQHF. V and J are TRBV7-2 and TRBJ1-5; the D gene is possibly TRBD1 (5 bases). CDR1 is SGHTA, CDR2 FQGNSA, per germline. The CDR3 covers 14 residues. Trimming removed 2 bases from V and 11 bases from J, with 16 bases in between.

In this sample, this clone turned up a few times. The V call is TRBV4-1, the J call TRBJ2-1; D not certain. Per germline, CDR1 MGHRA and CDR2 YSYEKL. The V gene lost 1 base and the J gene lost 10 bases, with 5 bases spanning the gap. CDR3 size: 11 residues. DNA for the CDR3: TGCGCCAGCAGCCAAGCGCGGGAGCAGTTCTTC. Translating it yields CASSQAREQFF.

The chain links TRBV6-5 to TRBJ1-5, with 7 nucleotides matching TRBD1. CDR1 is MNHEY and CDR2 is SVGAGI in the germline V gene. V was pared by 6 bases and J by 5 bases, with 10 bases of the junction left unmatched. This CDR3 contains 15 residues. As DNA, the CDR3 is TGTGCCAGCAGGCCAGGGGACAGTCCCTATCAGCCCCAGCATTTT. Translated: CASRPGDSPYQPQHF.

The gene calls are TRBV4-2 and TRBJ2-7, with a possible D match to TRBD2 (6 bases). Trimming removed 4 bases at V and 2 bases at J, with 24 bases between. The CDR3 has 18 amino acids. Germline V CDR1 and CDR2: LGHNA, YNFKEQ. The CDR3 region is CASSPVSQYGGETYEQYF. The CDR3 DNA sequence: TGTGCCAGCAGCCCCGTGTCCCAGTACGGCGGGGAGACCTACGAGCAGTACTTC.

This clone was counted a single time. The same CDR3 can be traced to other DNA sequences in this sample. The chain couples TRBV11-2 to TRBJ2-3, with D tentatively TRBD2 (6 bases). Trimming took off 3 bases at V and 3 bases at J, with 7 bases between the two ends. Germline assignment: CDR1 SGHAT and CDR2 FQNNGV. This CDR3 has 13 amino acids. The CDR3 bases are TGTGCCAGCAGCTTTGGAGGGACAGATACGCAGTATTTT. It codes for CASSFGGTDTQYF.

As concerns this clone: A far larger clone is one base from this, pointing to a likely read error. The rearrangement uses TRBV5-6 and TRBJ2-1; D not resolved. V lost 4 bases and J 4 bases, leaving 3 bases between the germline ends. Germline loops: CDR1 SGHDT, CDR2 YYEEEE. The CDR3 contains 11 residues. The CDR3 region has the DNA TGTGCCAGCAGCGAGTACAATGAGCAGTTCTTC. This translates into CASSEYNEQFF.

The V and J genes are TRBV11-2 and TRBJ1-4; maybe TRBD1 (6 bases). The CDR3 runs to 15 residues. The germline V gene has CDR1 SGHAT and CDR2 FQNNGV. The V gene lost 2 bases and the J gene lost 6 bases, with 13 bases spanning the gap. As DNA, the CDR3 is TGTGCCAGCAGCTTAAAAACAGGGAGGGATGAAAAACTGTTTTTT. This sequence encodes CASSLKTGRDEKLFF.

This clone occurred once. The J gene is TRBJ2-1, the V gene TRBV5-1; 11 positions agree with TRBD2. CDR1 is SGHRS, CDR2 YFSETQ, per germline. V was clipped by 0 bases and J by 1 base; unmatched bases: 9. This CDR3 contains 19 residues. This CDR3 reads CASSLASSGRAASYNEQFF. CDR3 DNA: TGCGCCAGCAGCTTGGCGAGTAGCGGGAGGGCCGCGTCCTACAATGAGCAGTTCTTC.

In its sample, this clone was seen once. The genes are TRBV15 and TRBJ2-7; D is ambiguous. CDR1 is LNHNV and CDR2 is YYDKDF in the germline V gene (reference sequence). Trimming took 0 bases from V and 6 from J, leaving 9 bases between them. The CDR3 length is 13 residues. The CDR3 region is CATSRDQWAEQYF. CDR3 DNA sequence: TGTGCCACCAGCAGAGATCAATGGGCCGAGCAGTACTTC.

The rearrangement links TRBV5-6 to TRBJ2-1; 11 nucleotides align to TRBD2. After removal of 4 bases from V and 2 bases from J, the junction contained 2 bases not matched to a gene. The CDR3 totals 15 residues. CDR1 SGHDT and CDR2 YYEEEE come from the germline V gene. CDR3 in DNA: TGTGCCAGCAGCATGGGACTAGCGGCCTACAATGAGCAGTTCTTC. As protein: CASSMGLAAYNEQFF.

The chain uses TRBV3-1 (or the pseudogene TRBV3-2) and TRBJ1-2; D may be TRBD1 (6 bases). CDR3 length: 16 residues. V lost 1 base, J lost 5 bases, and 17 bases lay in between. Germline V CDR1 and CDR2: LGHDT, YNNKEL (reference sequence). CDR3 nucleotide sequence: TGTGCCAGCAGCCAAGGGCAGGGGACGCTCCCTTATGGCTACACCTTC. This gives the protein CASSQGQGTLPYGYTF.

The chain has TRBV2 and TRBJ2-7, with D possibly being TRBD1 (5 bases). The germline V gene has CDR1 SNHLY and CDR2 FYNNEI. The V end lost 4 bases, the J end lost 8 bases, and 18 bases lay between the germline ends. This CDR3 has 14 amino acids. This CDR3 reads CASSGQLGFLQQYF. Here the CDR3 DNA reads TGTGCCAGCAGTGGACAGTTGGGATTTCTCCAGCAGTACTTC. The whole variable domain, remainder taken from reference TRBV2 and TRBJ2-7, is EPEVTQTPSHQVTQMGQEVILRCVPISNHLYFYWYRQILGQKVEFLVSFYNNEISEKSEIFDDQFSVERPDGSNFTLKIRSTKLEDSAMYFCASSGQLGFLQQYFGPGTRLTVT.

The J gene is TRBJ1-1, the V gene TRBV5-6, with a tentative D call TRBD1 (6 bases). This CDR3 is built from 15 residues. V lost 0 bases and J 2 bases, leaving 11 bases between the germline ends. Germline CDR1 reads SGHDT; CDR2 reads YYEEEE. DNA for the CDR3: TGTGCCAGCAGCTTGGTGCCAGGGGTTAACACTGAAGCTTTCTTT. This sequence encodes CASSLVPGVNTEAFF.

The J gene is TRBJ2-2, the V gene TRBV19; 7 bases line up with TRBD2. CDR3 length equals 15 residues. From germline, CDR1 is LNHDA and CDR2 SQIVND (reference sequence). The ends lost 3 bases at V and 6 bases at J; junction bases unmatched: 7. The CDR3: CASSIGGSISGELFF. CDR3 in DNA: TGTGCCAGTAGTATTGGCGGGAGCATCTCCGGGGAGCTGTTTTTT.

V and J are TRBV19 and TRBJ2-1; 9 nucleotides agree with TRBD2. Unmatched junction bases numbered 6, after V lost 0 bases and J lost 9 bases. The germline V gene encodes CDR1 LNHDA and CDR2 SQIVND (reference sequence). This CDR3 spans 15 amino acids. CDR3 residues: CASSIDGLAGIEQFF. The DNA for the CDR3 is TGTGCCAGTAGTATAGATGGCCTAGCGGGGATTGAGCAGTTCTTC. The whole variable domain, remainder taken from reference TRBV19 and TRBJ2-1, is DGGITQSPKYLFRKEGQNVTLSCEQNLNHDAMYWYRQDPGQGLRLIYYSQIVNDFQKGDIAEGYSVSREKKESFPLTVTSAQKNPTAFYLCASSIDGLAGIEQFFGPGTRLTVL.

The CDR3 DNA sequence: TGTGCCAGCAGCCAAGCAGGGACAGCCGCCTACGAGCAGTACTTC. It yields the protein CASSQAGTAAYEQYF. This chain joins TRBV4-2 and TRBJ2-7; 7 positions agree with TRBD1. Germline lookup yields CDR1 LGHNA and CDR2 YNFKEQ. J lost 2 bases, V lost 1 base, and 5 bases had no gene match. This CDR3 has 15 amino acids.

The chain's CDR3 is CASSYWASGGLSYNEQFF. As DNA, the CDR3 is TGTGCCAGCAGTTACTGGGCTAGCGGGGGTTTGTCCTACAATGAGCAGTTCTTC. The chain uses TRBV6-2 or TRBV6-3 and TRBJ2-1, with 10 bases matching TRBD2. Per germline, CDR1 MNHEY and CDR2 SVGEGT. J lost 1 base, V lost 1 base, and 7 bases had no gene match. This CDR3 region has 18 residues.

The chain combines TRBV30 with TRBJ1-3; the D is unclear. Deletions cut 4 bases from V and 0 bases from J, with 13 bases between. The V gene's germline CDR1 is GTSNPN and CDR2 SVGIG (reference sequence). This CDR3 comprises 15 residues. The CDR3 sequence is CAWTRQVSSGNTIYF. CDR3 sequence (DNA): TGTGCCTGGACCCGTCAGGTATCCTCTGGAAACACCATATATTTT.

The rearrangement links TRBV7-3 to TRBJ2-5; 7 bases are shared with TRBD1. The CDR3 extends over 12 amino acids. Germline assignment: CDR1 SGHTA and CDR2 FQGTGA. Trimming cost V 4 bases and J 9 bases; bases outside gene matches: 5. CDR3 in DNA: TGTGCCAGCAGCTGGGGCCAGGGGGCCCAGTACTTC. Encoded protein: CASSWGQGAQYF.

This sequence joins TRBV28 and TRBJ2-3; 8 nucleotides line up with TRBD1. The CDR3 length is 14 residues. CDR1 and CDR2 from the germline V gene are MDHEN and SYDVKM. V lost 3 bases and J lost 6; bases outside the gene matches: 5. The DNA of the CDR3 is TGTGCCAGCAGTTTGGGCAGGGGGCGGGATACGCAGTATTTT. It specifies CASSLGRGRDTQYF.

This clone occurred a few times. The chain carries TRBV6-6 and TRBJ2-7; a possible D gene is TRBD2 (6 bases). This CDR3 is 17 amino acids long. The V gene lost 5 bases and the J gene lost 3 bases, with 23 bases spanning the gap. CDR1 and CDR2 from the germline V gene are MNHNY and SVGAGI (reference sequence). CDR3 sequence (DNA): TGTGCCAGCAGTGGATCCGGTTCGGGAGCCTCAAGCTACGAGCAGTACTTC. It specifies CASSGSGSGASSYEQYF.

CDR3 coding DNA: TGTGCCAGCAGCTTGGAGGGGGCAAGGGCTCTGACGGACACCGGGGAGCTGTTTTTT. This codes for CASSLEGARALTDTGELFF. V is TRBV5-6 and J is TRBJ2-2; 7 bases match TRBD1. With V trimmed by 0 bases and J by 3 bases, 14 bases remained unmatched. The germline V gene has CDR1 SGHDT and CDR2 YYEEEE. The CDR3 has 19 amino acids.